Below are 4 T cell receptor beta chains sequenced from a single sample in a study of blood T cell repertoires in COVID-19. The table came from immunoSEQ multiplex PCR; TCRdb's copy has only in-frame clones and leaves some out. The table shows about 190,000 clones, with approximately 84% occurring only once. Material for sequencing was PBMCs or T cells enriched from blood (not recorded which). These receptors all stem from a woman aged 25 to 39 who had recovered from COVID-19.

The chain has TRBV7-9 and TRBJ2-5; maybe TRBD2 (5 bases). CDR1 is SEHNR, CDR2 FQNEAQ, per germline (reference sequence). Trimming shortened V by 4 bases and J by 2 bases, and 14 bases separated the two germline ends. There are 15 residues in the CDR3. The CDR3 nucleotides read TGTGCCAGCAGCTCAACGGGAAATCAACAAGAGACCCAGTACTTC. This sequence encodes CASSSTGNQQETQYF.

The rearrangement links TRBV5-1 to TRBJ2-5, with D possibly being TRBD2 (6 bases). Germline values: CDR1 SGHRS, CDR2 YFSETQ. This CDR3 spans 15 amino acids. Deletions cut 0 bases from V and 5 bases from J, with 14 bases between. The CDR3 region is CASSLGTTGSETQYF. CDR3 nucleotides: TGCGCCAGCAGCTTGGGGACTACGGGTTCGGAGACCCAGTACTTC.

Here the CDR3 DNA reads TGCGCCAGCAGCTTGGCGGGGATTAATGAAAAACTGTTTTTT. Its translation: CASSLAGINEKLFF. This chain connects TRBV5-1 to TRBJ1-4, with D uncertain. V lost 0 bases to trimming and J lost 4 bases, with 7 bases between them. From germline, CDR1 is SGHRS and CDR2 YFSETQ. The CDR3 has 14 residues.

The table lists this clone with a count of one. The V and J genes are TRBV5-1 and TRBJ1-3, with 10 bases fitting TRBD1. Germline V lookup: CDR1 SGHRS, CDR2 YFSETQ. With V trimmed by 4 bases and J by 6 bases, 7 bases remained unmatched. The CDR3 totals 15 residues. CDR3: CASSPGTGVENTIYF. DNA of the CDR3: TGCGCCAGCAGCCCCGGGACAGGGGTCGAAAACACCATATATTTT.